The present T cell receptor (beta chain) was sequenced within a study of vaccination and CD4 T cells after COVID-19 (dated 2022 in TCRdb). About the full investigation: Convalescent patients had a positive SARS-CoV-2 result on nasal swab PCR, and of these patients, several had mild disease and one had severe disease. Six males and four females were included in the convalescent cohort, with two Hispanic individuals, seven Caucasians, two Asians and one multiracial person represented. Each participant got two doses of either the Pfizer-BioNTech BNT162b2 vaccine (n=8) or the Moderna mRNA-1273 vaccine (n=2). Post-COVID blood samples were collected from convalescent patients a median of around 96 days after diagnosis, with a range of about 30 to 170 days. Post-vaccine blood samples were collected a median of about 69 days after the second vaccine dose, ranging from about 13 to 241 days. Overlapping spike peptide pools from SARS-CoV-2 and from the common cold coronaviruses HCoV-NL63, HCoV-OC43 and HCoV-229E were used as culture stimuli. Control cultures received a CEFX viral epitope pool as the positive control, an HIV-1 Nef peptide pool as the negative control, or no peptide. In ten to eleven COVID-19 convalescent patients and a few infection-naive healthy vaccine recipients, the spike-specific CD4+ TCR repertoire before mRNA vaccination was compared with the repertoire after mRNA vaccination. The paper as a whole reports these results and caveats: Although the median number of SARS-CoV-2-reactive clonotypes went up from around 19 after infection to around 40 after vaccination, the increase was not significant. Of the vaccine-specific clones in convalescent patients, 304 of 307, or nearly all, reacted only to SARS-CoV-2 spike and did not cross-react with common cold coronaviruses. The number of convalescent patients in the study was relatively small, and the study did not examine early timepoints following natural infection. Among the post-vaccine SARS-CoV-2-reactive clones in convalescent patients, a median about 86% showed up only after vaccination, which suggests vaccine-specific priming.

The CDR3 covers 15 residues, taking in both the cysteine and the phenylalanine. CDR3 DNA only is kept here, 45 bases in frame from base 1. CDR1 and CDR2 are read off the germline V gene as SGHRS and YFSETQ. Trimming takes 0 bases off V and 7 bases off J; junction bases not matched to a gene: 8. The treatment or condition label, read with the paper, signifies: approximately 10-day PBMC culture with coronavirus spike peptide pools or control peptides (ViraFEST assay). The ViraFEST assay was used in the study, in which antigen-specific T cells were expanded with peptide pools and expanded clonotypes were subsequently identified by TCR sequencing. The convalescent patients' positive SARS-CoV-2 PCR tests were from March to December 2020, which was before the Alpha, Beta and Delta variants emerged in the United States. PBMCs were cultured at around 2 million per well in IMDM supplemented with approximately 5% human AB serum and about 10 IU/ml IL-2, with roughly 10 ug/ml peptide pools added. On days 3 and 7, half of the culture medium was replaced with fresh IL-2-containing medium. CD4+ T cells were isolated after roughly eleven days of culture through negative selection using the EasySep CD4+ T cell isolation kit. PBMCs were separated from whole blood using Ficoll-Paque Plus gradient centrifugation and then either used fresh or cryopreserved at -140C. Triplicate wells were generally used for each culture condition.

Remarks on this clonotype: It has no known antigen specificity. No per-base quality is available; no much larger clone lies one base away.

Libraries were made using PCR. DNA from cultured CD4+ T cells underwent TCR sequencing with the Oncomine TCR Beta short-read assay at the Johns Hopkins FTIC core. The QIAamp micro DNA kit was used to extract genomic DNA from the cultured CD4+ T cells. Oncomine TCR Beta libraries from cultured CD4+ T cells were pooled using unique dual indexes and sequenced on an Illumina iSeq 100. Processing in the source paper ran as follows. Non-productive sequences were removed, and CDR3s that did not start with C, did not end with F or W, or were shorter than 7 amino acids were discarded. The MANAFEST web application identified antigen-specific clonotypes by comparing peptide-stimulated wells against reference wells and other culture wells. To be called positive, a clone needed an FDR below 0.05, an odds ratio above 5, and a productive frequency above 0.1% in at least two of three replicate wells. Clonotypes that were significantly expanded in both SARS-CoV-2 spike wells and at least one common cold coronavirus spike condition were defined as cross-reactive. Levenshtein distances (stringdist) and unrooted phylogenetic trees (ape) in R version 3.6.1 were used to assess CDR3 homology. TCRdb reran the public reads through fastp at Q25 and MiXCR, keeping productive beta chains. Under each unique CDR3 protein, matching rows form one entry showing the most common genes and DNA. The V and J calls and clone size are TCRdb's, not the authors'. For this sample the table gives over 15,000 distinct CDR3 sequences, of which 44% were detected only once. The top ten clones comprise about 4% of the sample.

The sequencing input was CD4+ T cells from blood, cultured in vitro. The rearrangement joined TRBV5-1 to TRBJ2-7; 9 central bases correspond to TRBD2. This TCR derives from a human donor who had recovered from COVID-19. Here the CDR3 is given as CASSLVAGGYEEQYF. The nucleotides are TGCGCCAGCAGCTTGGTGGCGGGAGGGTATGAAGAGCAGTACTTC.